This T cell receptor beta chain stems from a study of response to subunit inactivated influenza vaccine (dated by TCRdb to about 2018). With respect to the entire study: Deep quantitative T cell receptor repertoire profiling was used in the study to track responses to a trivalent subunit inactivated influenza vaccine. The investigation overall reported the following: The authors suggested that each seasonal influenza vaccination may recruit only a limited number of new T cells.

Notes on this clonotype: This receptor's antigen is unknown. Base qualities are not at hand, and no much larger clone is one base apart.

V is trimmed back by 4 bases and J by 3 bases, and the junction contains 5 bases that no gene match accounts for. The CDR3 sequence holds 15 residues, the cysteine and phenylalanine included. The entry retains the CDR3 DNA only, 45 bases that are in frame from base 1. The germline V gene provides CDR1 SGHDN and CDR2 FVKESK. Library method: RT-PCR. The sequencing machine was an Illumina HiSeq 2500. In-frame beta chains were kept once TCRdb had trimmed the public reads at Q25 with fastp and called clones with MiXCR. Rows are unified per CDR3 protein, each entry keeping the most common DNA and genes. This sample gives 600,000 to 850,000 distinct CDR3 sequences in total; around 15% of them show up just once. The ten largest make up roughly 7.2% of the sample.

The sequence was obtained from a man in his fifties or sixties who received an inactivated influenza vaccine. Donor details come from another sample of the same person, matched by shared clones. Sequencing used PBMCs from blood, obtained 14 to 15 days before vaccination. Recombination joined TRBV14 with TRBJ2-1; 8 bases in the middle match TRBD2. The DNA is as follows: TGTGCCAGCAGCCCCATGGCGGGGGGCTACAATGAGCAGTTCTTC. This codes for CASSPMAGGYNEQFF. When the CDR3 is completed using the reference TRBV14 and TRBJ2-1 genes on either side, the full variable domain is EAGVTQFPSHSVIEKGQTVTLRCDPISGHDNLYWYRRVMGKEIKFLLHFVKESKQDESGMPNNRFLAERTGGTYSTLKVQPAELEDSGVYFCASSPMAGGYNEQFFGPGTRLTVL.